The source of this TCR beta chain is a study of cytotoxic CD8 clonotypes in ibrutinib-treated CLL (dated by TCRdb to the early 2020s). Study-wide context: The cohort was composed of about 10 relapsed/refractory and fewer than 16 treatment-naive patients; IGHV unmutated status was identified in around 17 patients. On average, each sample yielded approximately 250,000 productive templates and under 95,000 productive rearrangements. Every sample from remission and from progressive disease was obtained while the patients were still on ibrutinib. Longitudinal samples were obtainable from 26 of the 86 participants in the trial. Response samples were taken after a median of 12 months on treatment, ranging from roughly 6 to 36 months. Cryopreserved peripheral blood mononuclear cells were obtained before treatment, at response, and at either sustained remission or disease progression. Partial responses were observed in about 24 patients and complete responses in 2; after a median follow-up of roughly 72 months, remission was maintained in approximately 14 patients and progression was observed in some 12.

On a MiSeq, deep resolution sequencing aimed for a depth between 1 in 1 million and 1 in 200,000 T cells, with each clonotype covered about 9.9x on average. The immunoSEQ hsTCRB Kit was used to generate the TCR beta libraries. The study's own analysis went as follows. Data were analyzed with ImmunoSEQ Data Assistant and ImmunoSEQ Analyzer, with V, D and J genes assigned per IMGT definitions. Clonality, which ranges from 0 to 1, was calculated as one minus the normalized Shannon entropy of productive rearrangement frequencies. Public clonotype analysis was restricted to overrepresented clonotypes comprising at least 0.05% of each patient's repertoire. More than ten repertoires from age-matched healthy donors, obtained from immuneACCESS, served as clonality controls. As stored in TCRdb, this immuneACCESS dataset retains in-frame rearrangements with V and J assigned. A fraction of the clones does not appear; measured against another copy, unresolved V genes explain less than half of the discrepancy, and the remainder lacks a known reason. V and J calls plus clone size are reproduced from that table; the DNA served to infer D and trimming. Recorded for this sample are 200,000 to 250,000 clones; roughly three quarters of them occurred a single time. The ten most abundant clones make up about 10% of the sample.

In regard to this clone: The target of this receptor is not known. No much larger clone exists at a distance of one base, and base qualities are not known.

Trimming at the junction amounts to 3 bases on V and 13 bases on J, and the germline ends lie 15 bases apart. Taken from cysteine to phenylalanine, the CDR3 has 12 residues. Only the CDR3 DNA stays, 36 bases, in frame from base 1. CDR1 and CDR2, per the germline V gene, are WSHSY and SAAADI. Interpreted using the paper, the time point label stands for: 12 months on ibrutinib. For TCR beta library preparation, about 2.2 micrograms of genomic DNA was extracted from cryopreserved PBMCs. Longitudinal blood samples from CLL patients on ibrutinib monotherapy were analyzed using high-throughput TCR beta sequencing. Patients were enrolled in a phase 2 open-label single-center ibrutinib monotherapy trial. On the study overall, not on this receptor specifically: Sustained-remission and progressing patients did not have matched sampling times, and lymph node repertoires were not examined. Public clonotypes were rare and either contracted or stayed stable during treatment, and the rise in clonality at ibrutinib response reflected the expansion of private clonotypes. Clonality rose at ibrutinib response, remained stable during sustained remission, and dropped back toward baseline at progression. Baseline clonality exceeded that of age-matched healthy donors and correlated strongly with circulating CD8+ T-cell counts.

This TCR was recovered from a human donor with chronic lymphocytic leukemia. Recombination linked TRBV10-2 to TRBJ1-1; no D segment can be confidently identified. The material sequenced was PBMCs, taken after 12 months of ibrutinib treatment. The DNA sequence reads TGCGCCAGCAGTGACGGGCGGGAGGTGGGTTTCTTT. It codes for CASSDGREVGFF.